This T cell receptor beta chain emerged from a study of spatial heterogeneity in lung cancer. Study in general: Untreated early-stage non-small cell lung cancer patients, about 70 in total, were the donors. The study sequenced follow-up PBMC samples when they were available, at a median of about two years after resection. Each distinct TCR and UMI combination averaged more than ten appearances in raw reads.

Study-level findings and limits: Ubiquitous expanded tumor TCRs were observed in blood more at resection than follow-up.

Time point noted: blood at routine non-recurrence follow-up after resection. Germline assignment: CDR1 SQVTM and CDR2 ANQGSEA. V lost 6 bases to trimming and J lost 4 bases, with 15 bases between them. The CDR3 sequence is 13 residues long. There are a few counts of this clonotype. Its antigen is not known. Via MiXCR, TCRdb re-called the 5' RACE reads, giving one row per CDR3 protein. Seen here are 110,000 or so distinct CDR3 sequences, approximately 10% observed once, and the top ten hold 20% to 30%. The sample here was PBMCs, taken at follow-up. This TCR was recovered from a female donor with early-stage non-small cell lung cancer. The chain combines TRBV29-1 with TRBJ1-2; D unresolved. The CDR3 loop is CSVGPGGGYGYTF. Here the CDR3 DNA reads TGCAGCGTCGGCCCGGGAGGCGGCTATGGCTACACCTTC.